This T cell receptor (beta chain) was sequenced for a study of response to subunit inactivated influenza vaccine (dated by TCRdb to the late 2010s). For the study in its entirety: Deep quantitative T cell receptor repertoire profiling was used in the study to track responses to a trivalent subunit inactivated influenza vaccine.

Here is what the overall study found, with its caveats: The authors suggested that each seasonal influenza vaccination may recruit only a limited number of new T cells.

From cysteine to phenylalanine, the CDR3 is 16 amino acids long. The sequence is cut down to CDR3 DNA, 48 bases in frame from base 1. Here V drops 3 bases and J drops 1 base, and the junction holds 7 bases not matched to any gene. Library prep was done by RT-PCR. Sequencing took place on an Illumina HiSeq 2500. TCRdb handled the public reads itself, with Q25 trimming in fastp and clone calling in MiXCR, and kept productive beta chains. One record per CDR3 amino acid sequence lists the most common genes and DNA. In all, the sample holds almost 600,000 distinct CDR3 sequences, and around 15% of those were seen once. 11% of the sample comes from the top ten. This clonotype was counted only a few times. It lacks a known antigen. No much larger clone is present one base from it, and per-base qualities are unavailable.

Here the sequenced sample was PBMCs from blood, taken about 11 days after vaccination. The receptor's source is a man aged 50 to 59 who received an inactivated influenza vaccine. Donor details come from another sample of the same person, matched by shared clones. The sequence joins TRBV12-3 or TRBV12-4 to TRBJ2-7, with 9 middle bases fitting TRBD1. The nucleotide sequence is given as TGTGCCAGCAGTTTCTCGACCGGGACAGGGTCCTACGAGCAGTACTTC. The encoded protein is CASSFSTGTGSYEQYF.